The entry below describes one TCR beta chain. Its cognate antigen is unknown. This specimen comes from a study of long-term antiretroviral therapy in people with HIV. Study conclusions and caveats: The data indicate that diversity increased after ART but remained below transplant donor controls.

The authors ran the immunoSEQ assay, v3.0, at survey level. Some clones are missing from TCRdb's copy, which holds only in-frame ones; the method was immunoSEQ multiplex PCR. Seen here are 15,000 to 20,000 clones, around 80% observed once, and the top ten hold 6.5% to 7.5%. Germline CDR1 is MGHRA and CDR2 is YSYEKL. The CDR3 consists of 15 residues. Between the trimmed V and J ends, which lost 0 bases and 2 bases, there was a span of 11 bases. Every sample had about 0.95-10 million cryopreserved PBMC in it before DNA extraction. The receptor was isolated from a man aged 45-60 years with HIV. The rearrangement joins TRBV4-1 to TRBJ2-7; a weak D match, TRBD1 (5 bases). Sequencing used unsorted PBMCs, obtained 2.2 years after starting antiretroviral therapy. For the CDR3, the DNA is TGCGCCAGCAGCCAAGAGAACTTCAGGGCCTACGAGCAGTACTTC. Residues: CASSQENFRAYEQYF.